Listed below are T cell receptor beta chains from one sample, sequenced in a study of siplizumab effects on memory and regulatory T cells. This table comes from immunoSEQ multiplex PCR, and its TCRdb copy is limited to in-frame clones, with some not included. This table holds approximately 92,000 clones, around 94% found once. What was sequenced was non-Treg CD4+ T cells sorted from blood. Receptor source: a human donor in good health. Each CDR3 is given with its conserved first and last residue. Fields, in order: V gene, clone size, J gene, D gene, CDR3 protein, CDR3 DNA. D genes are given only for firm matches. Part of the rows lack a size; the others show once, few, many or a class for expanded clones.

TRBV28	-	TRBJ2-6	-	CASSLPGANVLTF	TGTGCCAGCAGTTTGCCTGGGGCCAACGTCCTGACTTTC
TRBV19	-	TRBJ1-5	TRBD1	CASDQAPGGTVNQPQHF	TGTGCCAGCGACCAAGCCCCAGGCGGGACAGTCAATCAGCCCCAGCATTTT
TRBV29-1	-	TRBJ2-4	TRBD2	CSASTSGSGLAKNIQYF	TGCAGCGCCTCGACTAGCGGGAGCGGGCTAGCCAAAAACATTCAGTACTTC
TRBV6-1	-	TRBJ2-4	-	CASSGRGGRAKNIQYF	TGTGCCAGCAGTGGCCGAGGGGGGAGAGCCAAAAACATTCAGTACTTC
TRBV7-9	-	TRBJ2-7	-	CASSSGLAQGKEQYF	TGTGCCAGCAGCTCGGGATTAGCCCAAGGGAAAGAGCAGTACTTC
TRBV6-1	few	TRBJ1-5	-	CASSVDRSQPQHF	TGTGCCAGCAGTGTCGACAGGTCTCAGCCCCAGCATTTT
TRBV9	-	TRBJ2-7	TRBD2	CASSLGLAGPYEQYF	TGTGCCAGCAGCCTCGGCCTAGCGGGCCCCTACGAGCAGTACTTC
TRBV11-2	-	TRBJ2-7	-	CASSSTPQGAYEQYF	TGTGCCAGCAGCTCAACGCCACAGGGAGCCTACGAGCAGTACTTC
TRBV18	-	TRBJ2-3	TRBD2	CASSLPAVGLDTDTQYF	TGTGCCAGCTCACTCCCGGCCGTGGGACTAGACACAGATACGCAGTATTTT
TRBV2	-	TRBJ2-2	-	CASSKRENTGELFF	TGTGCCAGCAGTAAGAGAGAAAACACCGGGGAGCTGTTTTTT
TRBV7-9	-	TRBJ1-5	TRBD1	CASSLVGTGGPQHF	TGTGCCAGCAGCTTAGTCGGGACAGGGGGGCCCCAGCATTTT
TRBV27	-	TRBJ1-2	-	CASSYNGAVNYGYTF	TGTGCCAGCAGTTATAATGGAGCAGTAAACTATGGCTACACCTTC
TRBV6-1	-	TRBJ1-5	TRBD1	CASELDRRYQPQHF	TGTGCCAGTGAATTGGACAGGCGGTACCAGCCCCAGCATTTT
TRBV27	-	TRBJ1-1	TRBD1	CASSYRGLMNTEAFF	TGTGCCAGTTCTTACAGGGGGCTCATGAACACTGAAGCTTTCTTT
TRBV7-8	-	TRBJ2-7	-	CASSLVGRTYEQYF	TGTGCCAGCAGCTTAGTAGGGCGGACCTACGAGCAGTACTTC
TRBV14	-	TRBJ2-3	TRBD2	CASSPPGLVSPDTQYF	TGTGCCAGCAGCCCCCCCGGACTAGTTTCCCCAGATACGCAGTATTTT
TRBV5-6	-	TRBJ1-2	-	CASSLGGFRYGYTF	TGTGCCAGCAGCTTGGGGGGGTTTAGGTATGGCTACACCTTC
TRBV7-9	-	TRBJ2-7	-	CASSQKSQTYEQYF	TGTGCCAGCAGCCAAAAGTCCCAGACCTACGAGCAGTACTTC
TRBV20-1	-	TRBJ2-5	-	CGGTVQETQYF	TGCGGGGGGACAGTTCAAGAGACCCAGTACTTC
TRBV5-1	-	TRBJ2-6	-	CASISPGANVLTF	TGCGCCAGCATTTCCCCTGGGGCCAACGTCCTGACTTTC
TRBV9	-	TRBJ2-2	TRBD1	CASSRWDRGNTGELFF	TGTGCCAGCAGCAGATGGGACAGGGGGAACACCGGGGAGCTGTTTTTT
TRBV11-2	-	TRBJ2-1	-	CASSLDIPGHSSYNEQFF	TGTGCCAGCAGCTTAGATATCCCGGGGCACAGCTCCTACAATGAGCAGTTCTTC
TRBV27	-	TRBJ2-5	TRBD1	CASSFIQGAYETQYF	TGTGCCAGCAGTTTCATACAGGGGGCTTATGAGACCCAGTACTTC
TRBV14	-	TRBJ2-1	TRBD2	CASGQPGTSGRRYEQFF	TGTGCCAGCGGCCAACCCGGGACTAGCGGGAGAAGGTATGAGCAGTTCTTC
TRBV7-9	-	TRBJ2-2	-	CASSLQGNTGELFF	TGTGCCAGCAGCTTGCAGGGTAACACCGGGGAGCTGTTTTTT
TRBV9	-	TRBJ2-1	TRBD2	CASSVVAGDHEQFF	TGTGCCAGCAGCGTAGTTGCGGGGGACCATGAGCAGTTCTTC
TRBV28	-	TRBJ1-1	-	CASLSGRNTEAFF	TGTGCCAGCTTAAGTGGGAGGAACACTGAAGCTTTCTTT
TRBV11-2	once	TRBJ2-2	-	CASREPGRTNTGELFF	TGTGCCAGCAGAGAACCGGGACGGACGAACACCGGGGAGCTGTTTTTT
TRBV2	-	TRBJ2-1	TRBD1	CASSPDRGIYNEQFF	TGTGCCAGCAGCCCGGACAGGGGAATTTACAATGAGCAGTTCTTC
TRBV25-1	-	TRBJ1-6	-	CASNTGIDSPLHF	TGTGCCAGTAACACAGGGATTGATTCACCCCTCCACTTT
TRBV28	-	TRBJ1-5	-	CASSLTVHPNQPQHF	TGTGCCAGCAGTTTAACCGTCCACCCCAATCAGCCCCAGCATTTT
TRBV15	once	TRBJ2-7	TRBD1	CATSSWDRRYEQYF	TGTGCCACCAGCAGTTGGGACAGACGCTACGAGCAGTACTTC